A selection of T cell receptor beta chains follows, all from one sample in a study of T cells in localized non-small cell lung cancer. The protocol was immunoSEQ multiplex PCR, while the TCRdb copy is restricted to in-frame clones and leaves out a portion. The sample includes approximately 35,000 clones, 92% of them seen just once. This specimen was peripheral blood, taken before any cancer treatment. All receptors derive from a female donor aged 60 or older with stage I lung adenocarcinoma. CDR3s include the opening cysteine and the closing phenylalanine or tryptophan. Fields, in order: clone size, V gene, D gene, J gene, CDR3 protein, CDR3 DNA. A D gene is named only where the DNA matches it firmly. Size tells how often a clone was seen (once, few, many) or the class of an expanded clone, and some rows leave it out.

>NA|TRBV5-1|NA|TRBJ2-2
CASSLAETGELFF
TGCGCCAGCAGCTTGGCCGAAACCGGGGAGCTGTTTTTT
>NA|TRBV5-1|TRBD1|TRBJ2-7
CASSLTTGGYEQYF
TGCGCCAGCAGCTTGACGACAGGGGGCTACGAGCAGTACTTC
>few|TRBV18|TRBD1|TRBJ1-1
CASSPPLGTGGNTEAFF
TGTGCCAGCTCACCACCCTTGGGGACAGGGGGGAACACTGAAGCTTTCTTT
>NA|TRBV9|NA|TRBJ1-1
CASSVRGAGTEAFF
TGTGCCAGCAGCGTAAGAGGGGCGGGGACTGAAGCTTTCTTT
>once|TRBV30|TRBD1|TRBJ1-2
CAWSVNKGTGDVSYGYTF
TGTGCCTGGAGTGTAAATAAAGGGACAGGAGACGTTTCCTATGGCTACACCTTC
>NA|TRBV5-4|NA|TRBJ1-2
CASSPEGGWDGYTF
TGTGCCAGCAGCCCCGAGGGGGGCTGGGATGGCTACACCTTC
>NA|TRBV30|NA|TRBJ2-1
CAWRDNEQFF
TGTGCCTGGAGGGACAATGAGCAGTTCTTC
>NA|TRBV6-1|NA|TRBJ1-3
CATTHLTSSGNTIYF
TGTGCCACTACCCACCTGACGTCCTCTGGAAACACCATATATTTT
>once|TRBV9|TRBD1|TRBJ2-5
CASSATGIGQETQYF
TGTGCCAGCAGCGCGACAGGGATCGGTCAAGAGACCCAGTACTTC
>NA|TRBV6-5|TRBD1|TRBJ1-1
CASRAGGANTEAFF
TGTGCCAGCAGAGCAGGGGGCGCGAACACTGAAGCTTTCTTT
>NA|TRBV19|TRBD2|TRBJ2-5
CASTIGTSGQETQYF
TGTGCCAGTACCATCGGGACTAGCGGCCAAGAGACCCAGTACTTC
>once|TRBV7-2|NA|TRBJ1-1
CASTLEANTEAFF
TGTGCCAGCACCTTGGAAGCGAACACTGAAGCTTTCTTT
>NA|TRBV7-6|NA|TRBJ2-5
CASSLGGTTGQETQYF
TGTGCCAGCAGCTTGGGGGGAACAACCGGTCAAGAGACCCAGTACTTC
>NA|TRBV20-1|NA|TRBJ1-2
CSASDIYGYTF
TGCAGTGCTAGTGACATTTATGGCTACACCTTC
>once|TRBV19|TRBD2|TRBJ2-1
CASSIEPGLAGARTEQFF
TGTGCCAGTAGTATAGAACCGGGACTAGCGGGGGCCCGCACTGAGCAGTTCTTC
>NA|TRBV7-2|NA|TRBJ1-1
CASGGQLNTEAFF
TGTGCCAGCGGGGGACAACTGAACACTGAAGCTTTCTTT
>NA|TRBV6-1|NA|TRBJ2-3
CASGKRGGATDTQYF
TGTGCCAGCGGAAAGAGAGGCGGGGCCACAGATACGCAGTATTTT